Each of the 27 T cell receptor beta chains below was sequenced from the same sample in a study of blood T cells in healthy people across ages. Using a J-beta primer mix together with a sample-barcoded 5' primer, a second PCR was run for roughly 7 to 11 cycles. TCRdb redid the calling of the 5' RACE reads with MiXCR, one entry per CDR3 protein. This table holds around 690,000 distinct CDR3 sequences, roughly three fifths found once. The sequencing input was blood. These receptors came from a man aged 55 to 70 in good health.

This clonotype was seen a handful of times. A single base separates this from a much larger clone, so it may be a read error. The gene calls are TRBV29-1 and TRBJ2-1; weak D call: TRBD2 (5 bases). The CDR3 totals 15 residues. Germline V lookup: CDR1 SQVTM, CDR2 ANQGSEA. V was clipped by 7 bases and J by 1 base, with 17 bases between them. CDR3 protein: CSGKDAWRSYNEQFF. CDR3 coding DNA: TGCAGCGGAAAGGACGCCTGGAGGTCCTACAATGAGCAGTTCTTC.

In its sample, this clonotype was seen once. V usage is TRBV5-1 and J usage is TRBJ2-5; no definite D call. The germline V and J ends were trimmed by 0 bases and 5 bases, with 14 bases remaining between them. CDR3 size: 15 residues. The germline V gene encodes CDR1 SGHRS and CDR2 YFSETQ. CDR3 nucleotides: TGCGCCAGCAGCTTGGGACCGAATGAGAGGGAGACCCAGTACTTC. This translates into CASSLGPNERETQYF.

This clonotype was counted a single time. This chain joins TRBV12-3 or TRBV12-4 and TRBJ1-2; D gene unclear. The CDR3 is made up of 14 amino acids. Deletions cut 3 bases from V and 2 bases from J, with 10 bases between. The chain's CDR3 is CASSFGESNYGYTF. CDR3 nucleotide sequence: TGTGCCAGCAGTTTCGGGGAATCCAACTATGGCTACACCTTC.

The chain recombines TRBV4-1 with TRBJ2-1, with D possibly TRBD2 on 6 matching bases. CDR3 size: 14 residues. Germline V gene lookup returns CDR1 MGHRA and CDR2 YSYEKL. V gave up 4 bases and J gave up 2 bases, with 9 bases separating them. CDR3 nucleotides: TGCGCCAGCAGCCGTAGCGGTCCCTACAATGAGCAGTTCTTC. Protein product: CASSRSGPYNEQFF.

This clonotype appeared once. This chain connects TRBV18 to TRBJ1-4; maybe TRBD1 (5 bases). CDR1 and CDR2 (germline): KGHSH, LQKENI. Trimming took 1 base from V and 3 from J, leaving 9 bases between them. This CDR3 contains 15 residues. CDR3 residues: CASSPRRGSNEKLFF. In DNA, the CDR3 is TGTGCCAGCTCACCACGGAGGGGCTCTAATGAAAAACTGTTTTTT. The entire variable domain, with the rest obtained from reference TRBV18 and TRBJ1-4, is as follows: NAGVMQNPRHLVRRRGQEARLRCSPMKGHSHVYWYRQLPEEGLKFMVYLQKENIIDESGMPKERFSAEFPKEGPSILRIQQVVRGDSAAYFCASSPRRGSNEKLFFGSGTQLSVL.

The chain recombines TRBV28 with TRBJ1-6; D unresolved. The CDR3 covers 15 residues. The V gene lost 7 bases and the J gene lost 9 bases, with 19 bases spanning the gap. Germline assignment: CDR1 MDHEN and CDR2 SYDVKM. The CDR3 coding sequence is TGTGCCAGCACCTCGGGCCGCTTCAGACCTTCACCCCTCCACTTT. This translates into CASTSGRFRPSPLHF.

The gene calls are TRBV7-2 and TRBJ2-1, with 7 bases aligning to TRBD1. This CDR3 comprises 15 residues. CDR1 SGHTA and CDR2 FQGNSA come from the germline V gene. The ends lost 5 bases at V and 8 bases at J; junction bases unmatched: 12. The CDR3 DNA is TGTGCCAGCAGCATCGACAGGGCTGCCGGCGATGAGCAGTTCTTC. Its translation is CASSIDRAAGDEQFF.

This rearrangement joins TRBV4-2 to TRBJ2-1; the match to TRBD2 covers 8 bases. J lost 9 bases, V lost 5 bases, and 12 bases had no gene match. Germline CDR1 and CDR2: LGHNA and YNFKEQ. The CDR3 is 15 residues long. The CDR3: CASSSTGGFRGEQFF. The CDR3 nucleotides are TGTGCCAGCAGCTCGACGGGGGGGTTCCGAGGTGAGCAGTTCTTC.

The chain uses TRBV28 and TRBJ2-4, with D unclear. The J call may be wrong; the DNA end is better matched by TRBJ2-5. The V gene's germline CDR1 is MDHEN and CDR2 SYDVKM. This CDR3 contains 12 residues. The CDR3 sequence: CASCNIGKTQYF. In DNA form, the CDR3 reads TGTGCCAGCTGTAACATAGGGAAGACCCAGTACTTC.

The chain carries TRBV9 and TRBJ2-4; D is perhaps TRBD2 (6 bases). Germline values: CDR1 SGDLS, CDR2 YYNGEE. The length of the CDR3 is 14 residues. V lost 0 bases, J lost 8 bases, and 12 bases lay in between. The CDR3 nucleotides read TGTGCCAGCAGCGTAGCTACTAGCTGGGACATTCAGTACTTC. It translates to CASSVATSWDIQYF.

The chain joins TRBV9 to TRBJ2-1, with 8 bases identical to TRBD2. There are 14 residues in the CDR3. V gave up 5 bases and J gave up 6 bases; unmatched junction bases: 7. Looked up from germline, CDR1 is SGDLS and CDR2 is YYNGEE. The CDR3 region is CASSVSGALNEQFF. The CDR3 region has the DNA TGTGCCAGCAGTGTTAGCGGGGCCCTCAATGAGCAGTTCTTC.

The V gene is TRBV10-3, the J gene TRBJ2-1; 7 bases align to TRBD1. The CDR3 has 12 residues. Germline CDR1 is ENHRY and CDR2 is SYGVKD. J lost 9 bases, V lost 8 bases, and 7 bases had no gene match. CDR3 in DNA: TGTGCCATCCTACAGGGGCAGGGTGAGCAGTTCTTC. As protein: CAILQGQGEQFF.

The rearrangement links TRBV10-2 to TRBJ2-3; D unclear. Trimming left V 5 bases short and J 2 bases short, with 8 bases between. CDR3 length: 13 amino acids. CDR1 WSHSY and CDR2 SAAADI come from the germline V gene. CDR3 in amino acids: CASSRAYTDTQYF. CDR3 DNA sequence: TGCGCCAGCAGTCGGGCCTACACAGATACGCAGTATTTT.

In its sample, this clonotype was seen many times. V is TRBV6-6 and J is TRBJ1-2; the match to TRBD1 covers 7 bases. The CDR3 sequence is 14 residues long. The V gene end was trimmed by 6 bases and the J gene end by 1 base; junction bases not matched to a gene: 5. Germline CDR1 MNHNY, CDR2 SVGAGI (reference sequence). CDR3 protein: CASSPPGGNYGYTF. Written as DNA, the CDR3 is TGTGCCAGCAGCCCCCCAGGGGGTAACTATGGCTACACCTTC.

This clonotype was detected only a few times. The chain uses TRBV10-3 and TRBJ2-7; the D gene could be TRBD1 or TRBD2 (5 bases each). CDR1 is ENHRY, CDR2 SYGVKD, per germline. Between the trimmed V and J ends, which lost 0 bases and 2 bases, there was a span of 11 bases. The CDR3 consists of 15 residues. The CDR3 sequence is CAISESRGGPYEQYF. CDR3 sequence (DNA): TGTGCCATCAGTGAGTCGAGGGGCGGACCCTACGAGCAGTACTTC.

The chain uses TRBV4-1 and TRBJ2-5, with no clear D. The V end was cut by 0 bases, the J end by 1 base, with 12 bases between. Germline values: CDR1 MGHRA, CDR2 YSYEKL. The CDR3 runs 16 residues. The CDR3 region has the DNA TGCGCCAGCAGCCAAGATCAGACGGCATCCCAAGAGACCCAGTACTTC. It is translated as CASSQDQTASQETQYF.

The chain carries TRBV7-2 and TRBJ2-1; TRBD2 agrees at 12 bases. Germline V gene data show CDR1 as SGHTA and CDR2 as FQGNSA. The CDR3 sequence is 15 residues long. V shed 0 bases and J 13 bases; nucleotides not matched to a gene: 7. CDR3 DNA: TGTGCCAGCAGCTTAGCGGCTAGCGGGGGGGCAGTACAGTTCTTC. Encoded protein: CASSLAASGGAVQFF.

This clonotype was detected only a few times. This CDR3 reads CASSFGLVAKNIQYF. The CDR3 DNA is TGTGCCAGCAGTTTCGGTTTGGTAGCCAAAAACATTCAGTACTTC. The chain links TRBV12-3 or TRBV12-4 to TRBJ2-4; D is unclear. The V and J ends lost 3 bases and 0 bases respectively, with 9 bases between them. This CDR3 spans 15 amino acids.

This clonotype was counted many times. This chain connects TRBV24-1 to TRBJ2-1; D may be TRBD2 (5 bases). Trimming took off 5 bases at V and 8 bases at J, with 12 bases between the two ends. Germline CDR1 KGHDR, CDR2 SFDVKD. This CDR3 region has 13 residues. CDR3: CATSGQLGDEQFF. CDR3 nucleotide sequence: TGTGCCACCAGTGGCCAACTAGGCGATGAGCAGTTCTTC.

This rearrangement joins TRBV5-1 to TRBJ1-1; D is uncertain. With 2 bases removed from V and 0 bases from J, the gap between germline ends came to 8 bases. The CDR3 covers 14 residues. CDR1 and CDR2 (germline): SGHRS, YFSETQ. This CDR3 is CASSFGEMNTEAFF. The CDR3, as DNA: TGCGCCAGCAGCTTCGGAGAGATGAACACTGAAGCTTTCTTT.

This rearrangement joins TRBV13 to TRBJ2-3; unclear D gene. The CDR3 runs 15 residues. V was shortened by 4 bases and J by 1 base, with 12 bases between the two germline ends. The V gene's germline CDR1 is PRHDT and CDR2 FYEKMQ (reference sequence). The CDR3 bases are TGTGCCAGCAGCTCCCTCGGGCGTGGCACAGATACGCAGTATTTT. It codes for CASSSLGRGTDTQYF.

J is TRBJ2-1 and V is TRBV6-6; D gene ambiguous. Germline V lookup: CDR1 MNHNY, CDR2 SVGAGI (reference sequence). The germline V and J ends were trimmed by 2 bases and 9 bases, with 14 bases remaining between them. The CDR3 contains 14 residues. The CDR3 DNA is TGTGCCAGCAGTTACAACTTCGAAGGCAGTGAGCAGTTCTTC. Protein sequence: CASSYNFEGSEQFF.

V gene TRBV12-3 or TRBV12-4 combines with J gene TRBJ2-1; D gene uncertain. This CDR3 has 14 residues. V lost 7 bases to trimming and J lost 4 bases, with 14 bases between them. The CDR3 DNA follows: TGTGCCAGCACCTTTTGGGAATCGTACAATGAGCAGTTCTTC. Amino acid sequence: CASTFWESYNEQFF.

The chain carries TRBV7-9 and TRBJ2-1, with 7 bases matching TRBD2. The CDR3 is made up of 15 amino acids. The J segment lost 3 bases and the V segment lost 4 bases, leaving 6 bases of the junction unmatched. CDR1 is SEHNR, CDR2 FQNEAQ, per germline (reference sequence). The CDR3 loop reads CASSSGGLHYNEQFF. In DNA form, the CDR3 reads TGTGCCAGCAGCTCCGGGGGACTACACTACAATGAGCAGTTCTTC.

The rearrangement joins TRBV29-1 to TRBJ1-1; a weak D match, TRBD1 (5 bases). The V end was cut by 2 bases, the J end by 1 base, with 11 bases between. This CDR3 has 14 residues. The germline V gene has CDR1 SQVTM and CDR2 ANQGSEA. CDR3 DNA: TGCAGCGTTGAACGAGGGGCCGGGAACACTGAAGCTTTCTTT. Its protein product is CSVERGAGNTEAFF.

J is TRBJ1-4 and V is TRBV7-8; D gene ambiguous. CDR1 and CDR2 from the germline V gene are SGHVS and FQNEAQ. V was clipped by 2 bases and J by 1 base, with 8 bases between them. CDR3 length: 15 residues. The CDR3 here is CASSLWARTNEKLFF. As DNA, the CDR3 is TGTGCCAGCAGCTTATGGGCCAGAACTAATGAAAAACTGTTTTTT.

V is TRBV4-2 and J is TRBJ2-1; 8 bases match TRBD2. Trimming removed 1 base from V and 0 bases from J; junction bases left unmatched: 5. This CDR3 comprises 17 residues. The germline CDR1 and CDR2 sequences are LGHNA and YNFKEQ. This CDR3 reads CASSQVGGGSSYNEQFF. The CDR3 region has the DNA TGTGCCAGCAGCCAAGTTGGCGGGGGGAGCTCCTACAATGAGCAGTTCTTC.